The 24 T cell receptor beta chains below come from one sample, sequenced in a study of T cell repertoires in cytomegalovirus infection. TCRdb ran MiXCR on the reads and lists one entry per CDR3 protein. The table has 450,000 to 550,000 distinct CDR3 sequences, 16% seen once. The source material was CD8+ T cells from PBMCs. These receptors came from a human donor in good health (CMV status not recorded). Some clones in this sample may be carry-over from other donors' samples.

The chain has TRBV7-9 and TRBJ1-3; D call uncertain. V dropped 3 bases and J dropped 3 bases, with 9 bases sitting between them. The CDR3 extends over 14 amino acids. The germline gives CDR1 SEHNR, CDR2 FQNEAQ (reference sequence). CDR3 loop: CASSLGGVGNTIYF. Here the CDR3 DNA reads TGTGCCAGCAGCTTGGGCGGAGTTGGAAACACCATATATTTT.

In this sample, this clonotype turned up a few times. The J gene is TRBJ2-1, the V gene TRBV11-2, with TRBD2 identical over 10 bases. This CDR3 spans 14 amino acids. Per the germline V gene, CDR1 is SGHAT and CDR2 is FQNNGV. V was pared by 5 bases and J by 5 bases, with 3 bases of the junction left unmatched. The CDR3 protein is CASSGLAANNEQFF. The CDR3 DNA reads TGTGCCAGCAGCGGACTAGCGGCAAACAATGAGCAGTTCTTC.

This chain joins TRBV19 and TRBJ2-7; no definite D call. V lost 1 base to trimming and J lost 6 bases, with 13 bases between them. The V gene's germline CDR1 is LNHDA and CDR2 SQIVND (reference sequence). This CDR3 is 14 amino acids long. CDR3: CASSIGRSVGEQYF. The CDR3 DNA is TGTGCCAGTAGTATAGGTCGATCGGTCGGCGAGCAGTACTTC.

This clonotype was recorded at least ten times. CDR3 coding DNA: TGTGCCAGCAGTTCCCTCCAGTTAACCCAGTACTTC. Its translation: CASSSLQLTQYF. V gene TRBV28 combines with J gene TRBJ2-5; unclear D gene. Per germline, CDR1 MDHEN and CDR2 SYDVKM. This CDR3 spans 12 amino acids. V was cut by 4 bases and J by 8 bases, with 11 bases left in between.

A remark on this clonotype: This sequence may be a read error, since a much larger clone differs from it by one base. The CDR3, as DNA: TGCGCCAGCAGCCAATTCACGCAGAGTCAGCCCCAGCATTTT. Its translation is CASSQFTQSQPQHF. V usage is TRBV4-1 and J usage is TRBJ1-5, with unresolved D. The V and J ends lost 2 bases and 6 bases respectively, with 11 bases between them. The CDR3 loop spans 14 amino acids. Looked up from germline, CDR1 is MGHRA and CDR2 is YSYEKL.

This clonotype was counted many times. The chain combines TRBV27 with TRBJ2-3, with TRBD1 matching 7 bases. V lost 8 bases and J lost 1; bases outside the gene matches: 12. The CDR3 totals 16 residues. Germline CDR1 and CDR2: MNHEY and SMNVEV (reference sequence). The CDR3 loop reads CASGFPQGSGTDTQYF. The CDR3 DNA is TGTGCCAGCGGCTTCCCACAGGGGTCGGGCACAGATACGCAGTATTTT.

DNA of the CDR3: TGTGCCAGCAGCCCGCTAGAAACCCTCTCCTACAATGAGCAGTTCTTC. Translation gives CASSPLETLSYNEQFF. The gene calls are TRBV12-3 or TRBV12-4 and TRBJ2-1, with no clear D. The CDR3 totals 16 residues. The V end lost 6 bases, the J end lost 0 bases, and 15 bases lay between the germline ends.

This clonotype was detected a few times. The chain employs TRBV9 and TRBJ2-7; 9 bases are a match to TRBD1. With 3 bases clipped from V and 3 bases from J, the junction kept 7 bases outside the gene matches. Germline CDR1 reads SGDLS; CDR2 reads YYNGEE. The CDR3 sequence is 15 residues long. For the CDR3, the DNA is TGTGCCAGCAGCGGACGACAGGGGGATAACTACGAGCAGTACTTC. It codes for CASSGRQGDNYEQYF.

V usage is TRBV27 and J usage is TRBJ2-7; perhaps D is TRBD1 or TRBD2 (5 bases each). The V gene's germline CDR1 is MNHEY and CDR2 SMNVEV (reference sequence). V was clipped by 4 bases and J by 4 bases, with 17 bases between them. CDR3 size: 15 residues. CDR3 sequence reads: CASSSGPPSGYEQYF. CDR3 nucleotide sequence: TGTGCCAGCAGTTCGGGACCCCCGTCCGGTTACGAGCAGTACTTC.

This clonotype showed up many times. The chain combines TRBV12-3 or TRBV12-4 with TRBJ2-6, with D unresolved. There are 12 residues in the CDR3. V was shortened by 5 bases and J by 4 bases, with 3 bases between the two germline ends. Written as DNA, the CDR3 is TGTGCCAGCAGTAACGGGGCCAACGTCCTGACTTTC. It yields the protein CASSNGANVLTF.

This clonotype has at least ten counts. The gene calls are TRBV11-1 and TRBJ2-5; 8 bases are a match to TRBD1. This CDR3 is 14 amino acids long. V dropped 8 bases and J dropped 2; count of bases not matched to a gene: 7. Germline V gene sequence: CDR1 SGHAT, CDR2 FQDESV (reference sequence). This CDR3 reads CASGPRTGQETQYF. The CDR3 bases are TGTGCCAGCGGACCCCGGACAGGGCAAGAGACCCAGTACTTC. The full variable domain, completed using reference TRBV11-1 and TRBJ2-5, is EAEVAQSPRYKITEKSQAVAFWCDPISGHATLYWYRQILGQGPELLVQFQDESVVDDSQLPKDRFSAERLKGVDSTLKIQPAELGDSAMYLCASGPRTGQETQYFGPGTRLLVL.

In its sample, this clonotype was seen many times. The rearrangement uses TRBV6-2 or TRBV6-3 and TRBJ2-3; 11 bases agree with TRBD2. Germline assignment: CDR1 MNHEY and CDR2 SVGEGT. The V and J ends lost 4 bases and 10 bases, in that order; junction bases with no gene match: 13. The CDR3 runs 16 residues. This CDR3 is CASSSLAGDPPGAQYF. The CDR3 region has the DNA TGTGCCAGCAGTTCACTAGCGGGGGATCCTCCAGGGGCGCAGTATTTT.

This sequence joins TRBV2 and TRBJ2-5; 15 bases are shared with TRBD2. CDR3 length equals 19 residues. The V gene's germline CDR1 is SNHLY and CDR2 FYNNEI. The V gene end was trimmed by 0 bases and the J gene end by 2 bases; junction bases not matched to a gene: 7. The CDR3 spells CASSEARTSGGAGQETQYF. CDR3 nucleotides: TGTGCCAGCAGTGAAGCGCGGACTAGCGGGGGGGCGGGACAAGAGACCCAGTACTTC. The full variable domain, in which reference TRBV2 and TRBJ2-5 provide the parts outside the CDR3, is EPEVTQTPSHQVTQMGQEVILRCVPISNHLYFYWYRQILGQKVEFLVSFYNNEISEKSEIFDDQFSVERPDGSNFTLKIRSTKLEDSAMYFCASSEARTSGGAGQETQYFGPGTRLLVL.

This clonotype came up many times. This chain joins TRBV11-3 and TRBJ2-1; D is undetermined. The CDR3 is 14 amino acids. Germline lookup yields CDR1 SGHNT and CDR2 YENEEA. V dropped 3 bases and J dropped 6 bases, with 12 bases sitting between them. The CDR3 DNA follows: TGTGCCAGCAGCTTCCCAGGACGAGGCAATGAGCAGTTCTTC. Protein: CASSFPGRGNEQFF.

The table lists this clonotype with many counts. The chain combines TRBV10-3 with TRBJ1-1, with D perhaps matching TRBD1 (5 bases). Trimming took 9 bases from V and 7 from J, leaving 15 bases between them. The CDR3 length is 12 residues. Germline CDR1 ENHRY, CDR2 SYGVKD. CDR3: CAIRRGGDEAFF. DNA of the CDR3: TGTGCCATTCGACGGGGGGGGGATGAAGCTTTCTTT.

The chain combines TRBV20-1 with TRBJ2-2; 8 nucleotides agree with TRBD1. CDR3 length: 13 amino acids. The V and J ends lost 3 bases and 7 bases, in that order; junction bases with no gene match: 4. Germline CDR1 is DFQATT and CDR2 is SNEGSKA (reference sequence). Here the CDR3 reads CSASPQGDGELFF. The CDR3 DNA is TGCAGTGCTAGTCCACAGGGGGACGGGGAGCTGTTTTTT.

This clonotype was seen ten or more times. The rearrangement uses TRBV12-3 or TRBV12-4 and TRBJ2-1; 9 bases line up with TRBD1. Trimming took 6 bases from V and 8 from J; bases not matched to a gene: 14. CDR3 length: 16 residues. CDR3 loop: CASSLGQGGNQDEQFF. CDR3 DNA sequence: TGTGCCAGCAGCTTGGGACAGGGAGGTAATCAGGATGAGCAGTTCTTC.

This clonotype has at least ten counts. As DNA, the CDR3 is TGTGCCAGCAGCTACGGACAGGGGGCGCCTGGGGCCAACGTCCTGACTTTC. It yields the protein CASSYGQGAPGANVLTF. The chain uses TRBV7-9 and TRBJ2-6; TRBD1 agrees at 11 bases. The V and J ends lost 4 bases and 2 bases, in that order; junction bases with no gene match: 4. Germline values: CDR1 SEHNR, CDR2 FQNEAQ (reference sequence). The CDR3 loop spans 17 amino acids.

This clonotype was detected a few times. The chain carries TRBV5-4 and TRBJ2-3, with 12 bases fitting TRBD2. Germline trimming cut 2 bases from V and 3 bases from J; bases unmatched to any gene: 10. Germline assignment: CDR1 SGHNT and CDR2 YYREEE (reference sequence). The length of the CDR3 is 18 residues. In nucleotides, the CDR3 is TGTGCCAGCAGCTTAACCCCGGAGACTAGCGGGAGAACAGATACGCAGTATTTT. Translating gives CASSLTPETSGRTDTQYF.

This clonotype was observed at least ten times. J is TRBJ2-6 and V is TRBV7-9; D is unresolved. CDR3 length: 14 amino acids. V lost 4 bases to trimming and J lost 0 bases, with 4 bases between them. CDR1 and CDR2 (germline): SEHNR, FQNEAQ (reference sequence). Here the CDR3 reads CASSSVSGANVLTF. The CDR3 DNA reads TGTGCCAGCAGCTCAGTCTCTGGGGCCAACGTCCTGACTTTC. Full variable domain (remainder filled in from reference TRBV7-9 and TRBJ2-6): DTGVSQNPRHKITKRGQNVTFRCDPISEHNRLYWYRQTLGQGPEFLTYFQNEAQLEKSRLLSDRFSAERPKGSFSTLEIQRTEQGDSAMYLCASSSVSGANVLTFGAGSRLTVL.

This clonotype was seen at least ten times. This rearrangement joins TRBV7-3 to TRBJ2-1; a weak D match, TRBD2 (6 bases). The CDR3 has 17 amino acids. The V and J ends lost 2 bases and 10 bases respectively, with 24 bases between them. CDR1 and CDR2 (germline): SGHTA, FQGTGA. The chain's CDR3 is CASSLPPQAGNDGEQFF. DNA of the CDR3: TGTGCCAGCAGCTTACCCCCCCAGGCGGGAAATGACGGAGAGCAGTTCTTC.

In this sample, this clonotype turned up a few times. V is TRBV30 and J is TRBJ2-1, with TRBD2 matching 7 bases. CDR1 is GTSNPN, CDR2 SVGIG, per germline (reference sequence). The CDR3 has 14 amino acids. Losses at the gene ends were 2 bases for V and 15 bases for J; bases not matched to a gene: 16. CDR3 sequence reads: CAWSPGAGFDVPFF. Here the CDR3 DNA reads TGTGCCTGGAGTCCAGGAGCGGGGTTCGATGTGCCGTTCTTC.

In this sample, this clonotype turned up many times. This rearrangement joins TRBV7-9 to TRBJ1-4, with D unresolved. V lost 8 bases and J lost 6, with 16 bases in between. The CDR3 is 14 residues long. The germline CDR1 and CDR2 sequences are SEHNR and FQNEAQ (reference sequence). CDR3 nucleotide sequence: TGTGCCAGCGGACGGACCCCTGGGGATGAAAAACTGTTTTTT. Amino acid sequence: CASGRTPGDEKLFF.

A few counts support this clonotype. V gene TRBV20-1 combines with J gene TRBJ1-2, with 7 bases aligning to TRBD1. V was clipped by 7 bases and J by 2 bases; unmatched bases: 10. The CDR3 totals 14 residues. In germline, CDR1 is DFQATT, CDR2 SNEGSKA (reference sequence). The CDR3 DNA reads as TGCAGTGTTTTCGACAGGGCCCGAAACTATGGCTACACCTTC. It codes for CSVFDRARNYGYTF.